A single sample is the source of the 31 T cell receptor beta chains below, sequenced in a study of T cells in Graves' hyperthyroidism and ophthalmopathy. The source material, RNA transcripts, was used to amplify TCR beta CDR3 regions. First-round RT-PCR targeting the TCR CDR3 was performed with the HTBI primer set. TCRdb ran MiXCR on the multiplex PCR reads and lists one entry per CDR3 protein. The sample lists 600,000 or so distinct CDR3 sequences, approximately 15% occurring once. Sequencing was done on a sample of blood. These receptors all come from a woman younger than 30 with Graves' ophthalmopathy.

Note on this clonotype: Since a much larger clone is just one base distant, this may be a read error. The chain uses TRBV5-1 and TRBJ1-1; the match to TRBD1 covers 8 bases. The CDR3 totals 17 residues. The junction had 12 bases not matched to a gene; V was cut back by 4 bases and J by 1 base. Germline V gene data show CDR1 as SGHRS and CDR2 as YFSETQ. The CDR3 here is CASSRGTGGGANTEAFF. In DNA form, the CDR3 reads TGCGCCAGCAGCCGGGGGACAGGTGGGGGCGCGAACACTGAAGCTTTCTTT.

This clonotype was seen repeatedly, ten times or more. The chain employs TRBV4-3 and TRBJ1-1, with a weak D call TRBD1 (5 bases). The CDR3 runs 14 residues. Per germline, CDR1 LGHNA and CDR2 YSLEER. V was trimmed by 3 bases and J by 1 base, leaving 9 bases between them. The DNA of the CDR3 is TGCGCCAGCAGCCAGGGCAGGGAGAACACTGAAGCTTTCTTT. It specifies CASSQGRENTEAFF.

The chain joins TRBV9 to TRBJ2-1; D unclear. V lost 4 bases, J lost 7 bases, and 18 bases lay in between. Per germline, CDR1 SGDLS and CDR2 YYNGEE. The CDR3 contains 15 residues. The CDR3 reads CASSPPGLGENEQFF. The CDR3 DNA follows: TGTGCCAGCAGCCCCCCCGGGCTTGGGGAAAATGAGCAGTTCTTC.

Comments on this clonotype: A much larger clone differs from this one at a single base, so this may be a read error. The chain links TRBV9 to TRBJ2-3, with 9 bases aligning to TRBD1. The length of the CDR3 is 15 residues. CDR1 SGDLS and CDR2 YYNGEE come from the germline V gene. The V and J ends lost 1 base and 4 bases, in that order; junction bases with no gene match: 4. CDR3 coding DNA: TGTGCCAGCAGCGTACGGGACAGGGCCCCAGATACGCAGTATTTT. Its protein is CASSVRDRAPDTQYF.

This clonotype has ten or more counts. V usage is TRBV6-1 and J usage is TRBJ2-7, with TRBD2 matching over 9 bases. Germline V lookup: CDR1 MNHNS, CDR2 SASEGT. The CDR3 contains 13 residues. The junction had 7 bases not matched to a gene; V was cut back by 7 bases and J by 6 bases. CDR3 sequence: CASNAGGRGEQYF. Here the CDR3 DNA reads TGTGCCAGCAACGCGGGAGGGCGGGGCGAGCAGTACTTC.

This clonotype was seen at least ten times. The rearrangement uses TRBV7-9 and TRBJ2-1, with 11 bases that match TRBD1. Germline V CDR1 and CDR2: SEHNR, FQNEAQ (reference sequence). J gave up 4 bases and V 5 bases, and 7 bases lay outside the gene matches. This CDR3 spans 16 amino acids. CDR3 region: CASSPTGQGEYNEQFF. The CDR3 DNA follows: TGTGCCAGCAGCCCCACGGGACAGGGGGAGTACAATGAGCAGTTCTTC.

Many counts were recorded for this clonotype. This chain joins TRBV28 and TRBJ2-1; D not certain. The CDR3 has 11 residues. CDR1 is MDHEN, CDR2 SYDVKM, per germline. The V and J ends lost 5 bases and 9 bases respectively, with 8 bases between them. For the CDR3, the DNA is TGTGCCAGCAGTGTGGGGTTTGAGCAGTTCTTC. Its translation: CASSVGFEQFF.

The CDR3 loop reads CASSRNTIYF. CDR3 DNA sequence: TGTGCCAGCAGTAGAAACACCATATATTTT. This rearrangement joins TRBV12-3 or TRBV12-4 to TRBJ1-3; D call uncertain. Trimming stripped 5 bases from V and 5 bases from J, with 1 base between. CDR3 length equals 10 residues.

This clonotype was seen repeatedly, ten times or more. The CDR3 loop reads CASGRAGGYNEQFF. DNA for the CDR3: TGTGCCAGCGGAAGAGCGGGAGGATACAATGAGCAGTTCTTC. V gene TRBV6-1 combines with J gene TRBJ2-1; 9 bases fit TRBD2. CDR3 size: 14 residues. CDR1 MNHNS and CDR2 SASEGT come from the germline V gene. V shed 8 bases and J 4 bases; nucleotides not matched to a gene: 6.

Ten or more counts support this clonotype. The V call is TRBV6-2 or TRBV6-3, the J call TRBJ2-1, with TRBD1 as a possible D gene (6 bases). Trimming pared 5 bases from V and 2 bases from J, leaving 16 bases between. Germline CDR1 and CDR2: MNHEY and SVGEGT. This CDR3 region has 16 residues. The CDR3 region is CASSLRVQGTYNEQFF. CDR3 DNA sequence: TGTGCCAGCAGTCTCCGGGTCCAGGGGACCTACAATGAGCAGTTCTTC.

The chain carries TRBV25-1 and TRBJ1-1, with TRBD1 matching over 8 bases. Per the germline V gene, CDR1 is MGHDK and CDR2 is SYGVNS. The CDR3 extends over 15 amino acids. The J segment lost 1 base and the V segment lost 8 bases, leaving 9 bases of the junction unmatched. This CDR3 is CASSYAGTGNTEAFF. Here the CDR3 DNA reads TGTGCCAGCTCCTACGCAGGGACAGGGAACACTGAAGCTTTCTTT.

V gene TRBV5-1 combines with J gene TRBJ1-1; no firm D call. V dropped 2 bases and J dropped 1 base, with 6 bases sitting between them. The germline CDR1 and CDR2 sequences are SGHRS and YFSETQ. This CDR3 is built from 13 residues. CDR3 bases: TGCGCCAGCAGCTTAGTTCCGAACACTGAAGCTTTCTTT. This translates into CASSLVPNTEAFF.

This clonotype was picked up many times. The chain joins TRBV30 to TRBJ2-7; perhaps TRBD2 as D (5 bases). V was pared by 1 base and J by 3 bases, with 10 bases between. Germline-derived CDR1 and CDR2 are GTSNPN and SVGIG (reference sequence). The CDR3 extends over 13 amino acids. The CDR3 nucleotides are TGTGCCTGGAGTGCGGGAATCCACTACGAGCAGTACTTC. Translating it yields CAWSAGIHYEQYF.

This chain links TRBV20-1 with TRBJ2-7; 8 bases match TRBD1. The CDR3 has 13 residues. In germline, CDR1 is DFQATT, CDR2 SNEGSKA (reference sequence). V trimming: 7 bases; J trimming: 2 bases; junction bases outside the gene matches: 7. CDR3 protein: CSVSGTGAYEQYF. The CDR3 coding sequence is TGCAGTGTTTCCGGGACAGGAGCCTACGAGCAGTACTTC.

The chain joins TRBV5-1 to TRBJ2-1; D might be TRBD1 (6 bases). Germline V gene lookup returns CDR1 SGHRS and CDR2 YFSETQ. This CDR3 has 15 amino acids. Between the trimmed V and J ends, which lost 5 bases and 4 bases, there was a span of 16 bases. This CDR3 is CASSPTQDRYNEQFF. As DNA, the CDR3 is TGCGCCAGCAGTCCTACCCAGGACAGATACAATGAGCAGTTCTTC.

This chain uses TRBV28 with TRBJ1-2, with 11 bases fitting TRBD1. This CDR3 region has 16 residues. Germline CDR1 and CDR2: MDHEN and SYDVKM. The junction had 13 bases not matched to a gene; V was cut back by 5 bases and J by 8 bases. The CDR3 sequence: CASSLGQGARGQGYTF. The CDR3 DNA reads TGTGCCAGCAGTCTTGGACAGGGGGCCAGGGGCCAGGGCTACACCTTC.

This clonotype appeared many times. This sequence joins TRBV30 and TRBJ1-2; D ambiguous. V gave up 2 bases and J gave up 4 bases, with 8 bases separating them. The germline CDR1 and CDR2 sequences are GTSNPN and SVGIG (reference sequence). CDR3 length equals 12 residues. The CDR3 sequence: CAWSSGIYGYTF. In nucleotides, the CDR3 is TGTGCCTGGAGTAGCGGGATCTATGGCTACACCTTC.

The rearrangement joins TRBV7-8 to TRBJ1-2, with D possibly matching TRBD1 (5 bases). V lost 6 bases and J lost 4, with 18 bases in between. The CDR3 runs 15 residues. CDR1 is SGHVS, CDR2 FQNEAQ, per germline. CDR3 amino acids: CASRTGAGGSYGYTF. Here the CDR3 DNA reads TGTGCCAGCAGAACCGGGGCCGGGGGGTCCTATGGCTACACCTTC.

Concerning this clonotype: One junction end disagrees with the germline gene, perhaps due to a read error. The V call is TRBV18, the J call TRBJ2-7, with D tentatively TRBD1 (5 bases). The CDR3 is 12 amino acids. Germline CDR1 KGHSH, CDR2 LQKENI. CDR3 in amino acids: CANSPGRAEQYF. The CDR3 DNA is TGTGCCAACTCACCAGGGCGAGCCGAGCAGTACTTC.

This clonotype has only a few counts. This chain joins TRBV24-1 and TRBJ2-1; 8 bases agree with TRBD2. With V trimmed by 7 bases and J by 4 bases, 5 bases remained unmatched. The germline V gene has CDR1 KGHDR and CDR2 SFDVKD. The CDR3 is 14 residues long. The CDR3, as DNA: TGTGCCACCAGGACGGGACTAGATTACAATGAGCAGTTCTTC. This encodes CATRTGLDYNEQFF.

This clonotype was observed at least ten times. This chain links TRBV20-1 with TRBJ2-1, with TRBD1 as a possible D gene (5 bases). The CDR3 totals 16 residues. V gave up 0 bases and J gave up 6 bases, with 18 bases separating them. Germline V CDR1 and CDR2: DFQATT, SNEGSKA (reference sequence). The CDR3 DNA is TGCAGTGCTAGAGATCGAGCGCCAGGGCCCGCCAATGAGCAGTTCTTC. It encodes CSARDRAPGPANEQFF.

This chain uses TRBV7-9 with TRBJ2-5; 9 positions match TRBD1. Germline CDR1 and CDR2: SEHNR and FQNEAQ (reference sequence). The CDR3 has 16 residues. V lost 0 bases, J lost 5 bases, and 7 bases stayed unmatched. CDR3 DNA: TGTGCCAGCAGCTTAGCGGTGGGGGACAGGGCTGAGACCCAGTACTTC. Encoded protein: CASSLAVGDRAETQYF.

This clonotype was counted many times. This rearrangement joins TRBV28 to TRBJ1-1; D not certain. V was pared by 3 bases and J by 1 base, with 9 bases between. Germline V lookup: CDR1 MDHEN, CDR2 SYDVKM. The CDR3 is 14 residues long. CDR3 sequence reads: CASSFGWGNTEAFF. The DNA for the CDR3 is TGTGCCAGCAGTTTCGGGTGGGGGAACACTGAAGCTTTCTTT.

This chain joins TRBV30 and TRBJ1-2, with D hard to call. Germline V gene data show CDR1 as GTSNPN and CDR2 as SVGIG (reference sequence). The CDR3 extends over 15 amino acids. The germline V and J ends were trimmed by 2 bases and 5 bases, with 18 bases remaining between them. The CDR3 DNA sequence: TGTGCCTGGAGTCTCTCAGGTGGAGGTCTTTATGGCTACACCTTC. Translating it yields CAWSLSGGGLYGYTF.

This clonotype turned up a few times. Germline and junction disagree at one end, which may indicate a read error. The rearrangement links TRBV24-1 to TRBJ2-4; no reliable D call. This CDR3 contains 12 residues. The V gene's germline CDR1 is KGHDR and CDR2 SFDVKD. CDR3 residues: CATSGVTNIQYF. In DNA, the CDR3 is TGTGCCACAAGTGGGGTCACAAACATTCAGTACTTC.

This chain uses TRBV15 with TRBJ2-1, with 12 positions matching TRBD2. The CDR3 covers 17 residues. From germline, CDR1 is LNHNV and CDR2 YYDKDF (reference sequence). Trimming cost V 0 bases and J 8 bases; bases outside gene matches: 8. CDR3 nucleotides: TGTGCCACCAGCAGAGATCCCGGACTAGCGGGATGGGATGAGCAGTTCTTC. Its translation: CATSRDPGLAGWDEQFF.

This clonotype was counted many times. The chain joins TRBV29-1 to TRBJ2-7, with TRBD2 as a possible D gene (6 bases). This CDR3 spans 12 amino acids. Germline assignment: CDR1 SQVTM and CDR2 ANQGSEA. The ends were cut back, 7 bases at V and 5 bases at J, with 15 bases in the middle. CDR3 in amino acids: CSGGRGTDEQYF. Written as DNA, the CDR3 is TGCAGCGGGGGCCGGGGGACCGACGAGCAGTACTTC.

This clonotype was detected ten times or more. The CDR3 DNA reads as TGTGCCAGCAGCGTTGGAACAACTAATGAAAAACTGTTTTTT. This codes for CASSVGTTNEKLFF. The V call is TRBV5-8, the J call TRBJ1-4; D remains ambiguous. Trimming shortened V by 4 bases and J by 0 bases, and 7 bases separated the two germline ends. Per germline, CDR1 SGHTS and CDR2 YDEGEE. The CDR3 totals 14 residues.

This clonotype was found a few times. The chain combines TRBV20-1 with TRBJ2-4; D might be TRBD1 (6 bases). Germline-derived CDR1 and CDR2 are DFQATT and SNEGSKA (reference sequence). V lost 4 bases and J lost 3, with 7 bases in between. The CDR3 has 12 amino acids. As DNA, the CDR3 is TGCAGTGCTAAAGGGGGCAAAAACATTCAGTACTTC. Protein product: CSAKGGKNIQYF.

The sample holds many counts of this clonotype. CDR3: CASGAETGDGDIQYF. The CDR3, as DNA: TGTGCCAGCGGAGCGGAAACAGGGGATGGGGACATTCAGTACTTC. This chain joins TRBV2 and TRBJ2-4; 7 bases map to TRBD1. CDR3 size: 15 residues. Germline CDR1 SNHLY, CDR2 FYNNEI. Trimming removed 8 bases from V and 8 bases from J; junction bases left unmatched: 15.

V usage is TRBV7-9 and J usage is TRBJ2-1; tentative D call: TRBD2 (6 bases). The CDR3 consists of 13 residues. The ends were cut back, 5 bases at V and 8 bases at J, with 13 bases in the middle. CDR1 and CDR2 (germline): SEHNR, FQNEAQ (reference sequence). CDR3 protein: CASSHFSGHEQFF. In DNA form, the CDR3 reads TGTGCCAGCAGCCACTTTAGCGGCCATGAGCAGTTCTTC.